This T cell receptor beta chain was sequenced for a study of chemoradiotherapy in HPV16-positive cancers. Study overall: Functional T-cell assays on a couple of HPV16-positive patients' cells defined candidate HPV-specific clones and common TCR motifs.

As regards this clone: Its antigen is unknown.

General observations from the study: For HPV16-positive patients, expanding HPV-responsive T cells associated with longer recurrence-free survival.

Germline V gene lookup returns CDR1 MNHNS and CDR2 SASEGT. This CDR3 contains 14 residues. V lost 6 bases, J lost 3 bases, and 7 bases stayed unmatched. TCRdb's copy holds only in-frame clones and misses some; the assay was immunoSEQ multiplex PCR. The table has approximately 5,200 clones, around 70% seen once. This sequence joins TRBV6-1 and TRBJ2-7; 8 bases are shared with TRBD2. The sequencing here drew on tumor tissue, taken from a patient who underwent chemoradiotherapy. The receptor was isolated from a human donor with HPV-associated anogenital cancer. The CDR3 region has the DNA TGTGCCAGCAGCGGTCTAGCGGGTGACTACGAGCAGTACTTC. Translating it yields CASSGLAGDYEQYF.